Listed below are T cell receptor beta chains from one sample, sequenced in a study of control samples from healthy donors and cancer patients. Method: immunoSEQ multiplex PCR; TCRdb's copy keeps in-frame clones and lacks some. Here the sample spans roughly 130,000 clones, about 95% being singletons. The source material was blood. These receptors all come from a man aged 25-45 years in good health. CDR3s include the opening cysteine and the closing phenylalanine or tryptophan. A D gene is named only where the DNA matches it firmly. Some rows have no size entry. The others give once, few or many, or a class for an expanded clone.

>TRBV27|TRBJ1-6|-|TRBD1
TGTGCCAGCAGCCCGACAGGGGGCATACCCCTCCACTTT
CASSPTGGIPLHF
>TRBV10-2|TRBJ2-1|once|TRBD2
TGCGCCACCCTCTTCGCGGGGGGGAGTTACAATGAGCAGTTCTTC
CATLFAGGSYNEQFF
>TRBV6-2/TRBV6-3|TRBJ1-1|-|TRBD1
TGTGCCAGCAGTCATAAACAGGGGGCGGTGAACACTGAAGCTTTCTTT
CASSHKQGAVNTEAFF
>TRBV18|TRBJ1-1|-|TRBD1
TGTGCCAGCTCCCCGGGGCAGGGGGGGAACACTGAAGCTTTCTTT
CASSPGQGGNTEAFF
>TRBV25-1|TRBJ1-1|once|TRBD1
TGTGCCAGCAGTGAACTCGTCGGGACAGGGGTAACTGAAGCTTTCTTT
CASSELVGTGVTEAFF
>TRBV19|TRBJ1-1|-|-
TGTGCCAGTAGTATGAGGGGACCCCGGGGCGCAACTGAAGCTTTCTTT
CASSMRGPRGATEAFF
>TRBV6-2/TRBV6-3|TRBJ1-4|-|-
TGTGCCAGCAGTTACGGACAGACTGCAACTAATGAAAAACTGTTTTTT
CASSYGQTATNEKLFF
>TRBV6-2/TRBV6-3|TRBJ2-6|once|-
TGTGCCAGCAGTTACTCAGCCGGGGAGGGGGCTGGGGCCAACGTCCTGACTTTC
CASSYSAGEGAGANVLTF
>TRBV9|TRBJ2-3|-|-
TGTGCCAGCAGCGTCCGGGGGTCGGGTGGCACAGATACGCAGTATTTT
CASSVRGSGGTDTQYF
>TRBV2|TRBJ2-1|-|TRBD2
TGTGCCAGCAGCCTACTAGCGGGGGGTCGCAATGAGCAGTTCTTC
CASSLLAGGRNEQFF
>TRBV27|TRBJ2-7|-|-
TGTGCCAGCAGTTTAGAACCGGCCCCTGGGCACGAGCAGTACTTC
CASSLEPAPGHEQYF
>TRBV5-1|TRBJ2-1|-|TRBD2
TGCGCCAGCAGCTTGCCAAGCGGGGACTACAATGAGCAGTTCTTC
CASSLPSGDYNEQFF
>TRBV25-1|TRBJ2-3|-|-
TGTGCCAGCAGTGTAACTAGTACCACAGATACGCAGTATTTT
CASSVTSTTDTQYF
>TRBV6-2/TRBV6-3|TRBJ2-5|-|-
TGTGCCAGCAGCCTCACCCGCGGAGGGGCCCAGTACTTC
CASSLTRGGAQYF
>TRBV7-2|TRBJ2-4|-|-
TGTGCCAGCAGCCCCACTGTCGGGGCCAAAAACATTCAGTACTTC
CASSPTVGAKNIQYF
>TRBV7-7|TRBJ2-5|-|TRBD2
TGTGCTAGCAGCGCCTCCTCTAGCGGGGGGGCCTTACAAGAGACCCAGTACTTC
CASSASSSGGALQETQYF
>TRBV6-5|TRBJ2-3|-|-
TGTGCCAGCATGATAGTGAGCACAGATACGCAGTATTTT
CASMIVSTDTQYF
>TRBV9|TRBJ2-2|-|-
TGTGCCAGCAGCGGGGGGTGGGACACCGGGGAGCTGTTTTTT
CASSGGWDTGELFF
>TRBV7-9|TRBJ2-3|-|TRBD1
TGTGCCAGCAGCTCCTCAGGGGGAACGCAGTATTTT
CASSSSGGTQYF
>TRBV27|TRBJ1-5|-|-
TGTGCCAGCAGTTTAAATCAGGCGAATCAGCCCCAGCATTTT
CASSLNQANQPQHF
>TRBV4-3|TRBJ1-2|-|-
TGCGCCAGCAGCCAAGAACGGGCCTTAGGGGGTGGCTACACCTTC
CASSQERALGGGYTF
>TRBV7-2|TRBJ1-2|-|-
TGTGCCAGCAGCCTTTCGGATTATGGCTACACCTTC
CASSLSDYGYTF
>TRBV30|TRBJ2-5|once|TRBD1
TGTGCCCAGGGCGGACAGGGGGCCCGGGAGACCCAGTACTTC
CAQGGQGARETQYF
>TRBV18|TRBJ2-5|-|TRBD2
TGTGCCAGCTCGCCACTAGCGGGCAGTGAGACCCAGTACTTC
CASSPLAGSETQYF
>TRBV7-8|TRBJ2-1|-|TRBD2
TGTGCCAGCAGCTACGGGACTAGCGGCGAGCAGTTCTTC
CASSYGTSGEQFF
>TRBV28|TRBJ1-2|-|-
TGTGCCAGCACCCGGTGGGCGGGTAACTATGGCTACACCTTC
CASTRWAGNYGYTF
>TRBV6-1|TRBJ2-7|-|-
TGTGCCAGCACCCTAGGGACCAGCTCCTACGAGCAGTACTTC
CASTLGTSSYEQYF
>TRBV5-4|TRBJ2-5|-|TRBD1
TGTGCCAGCAGCCCGGGACAGACGGTGGCCCAAGAGACCCAGTACTTC
CASSPGQTVAQETQYF
>TRBV15|TRBJ1-1|-|-
TGTGCCACCAGCGTACAGGGCGACACTGAAGCTTTCTTT
CATSVQGDTEAFF
>TRBV27|TRBJ2-2|-|-
TGTGCCAGCTCCGCAGGGTACGCCGGGGAGCTGTTTTTT
CASSAGYAGELFF
>TRBV7-9|TRBJ1-2|-|-
TGTGCCAGCAGCTGGGGACCCTACTATGGCTACACCTTC
CASSWGPYYGYTF
>TRBV7-9|TRBJ2-5|-|-
TGTGCCAGCAGCTTAGATGGGGCCATAGTAGGCGAGACCCAGTACTTC
CASSLDGAIVGETQYF
>TRBV5-6|TRBJ2-1|-|-
TGTGCCAGCTTTTGGAGGGGAAACCTCTACAATGAGCAGTTCTTC
CASFWRGNLYNEQFF
>TRBV11-2|TRBJ1-2|-|-
TGTGCCAGCAGCCCCGACGGGGGAAACTATGGCTACACCTTC
CASSPDGGNYGYTF
>TRBV20-1|TRBJ2-3|-|-
TGCAGTGCGGGAGGAGATACGCAGTATTTT
CSAGGDTQYF
>TRBV7-9|TRBJ1-5|-|-
TGTGCCAGCAGCGACTCGAGGGATCAGCCCCAGCATTTT
CASSDSRDQPQHF
>TRBV7-9|TRBJ2-2|-|TRBD1
TGTGCCAGCAGCTTCGACAGGGCCGCGAACACCGGGGAGCTGTTTTTT
CASSFDRAANTGELFF
>TRBV5-1|TRBJ1-4|-|-
TGCGCCAGCAGCTGGGGGACGGCAACTAATGAAAAACTGTTTTTT
CASSWGTATNEKLFF
>TRBV7-8|TRBJ2-1|-|-
TGTGCCAGCAGCTTAGGGCGGGGCCCCGAGAAAAATGAGCAGTTCTTC
CASSLGRGPEKNEQFF
>TRBV29-1|TRBJ2-7|-|-
TGCAGCGTTGAAGACCAAGGCTACGAGCAGTACTTC
CSVEDQGYEQYF
>TRBV6-5|TRBJ1-2|-|TRBD1
TGTGCCAGCAGACGCCTTAGACAGGGAAACTACACCTTC
CASRRLRQGNYTF
>TRBV7-2|TRBJ1-1|-|-
TGTGCCAGCAGCGCCGACGGCACTGAAGCTTTCTTT
CASSADGTEAFF
>TRBV25-1|TRBJ2-6|-|-
TGTGCCAGCAGTGACACGGGCGGAGGGTCGGGGGCCAACGTCCTGACTTTC
CASSDTGGGSGANVLTF
>TRBV2|TRBJ1-5|-|TRBD1
TGTGCCAGCATGAGACAGGGCGATCAGCCCCAGCATTTT
CASMRQGDQPQHF
>TRBV7-3|TRBJ2-1|-|-
TGTGCCAGCAGCCTAACGGCGGGGGCGCCCAATGAGCAGTTCTTC
CASSLTAGAPNEQFF
>TRBV11-2|TRBJ2-5|-|TRBD2
TGTGCCAGCAGCTTTGGCGGGGGGACTCCCCAAGAGACCCAGTACTTC
CASSFGGGTPQETQYF
>TRBV10-2|TRBJ1-2|-|-
TGCGCCAGCAGTGAGTGGACGGATGGTTATGGCTACACCTTC
CASSEWTDGYGYTF
>TRBV5-4|TRBJ1-1|-|TRBD1
TGTGCCAGCGGGACAGGGAGTCCTGAAGCTTTCTTT
CASGTGSPEAFF
>TRBV28|TRBJ1-2|once|TRBD1
TGTGCCAGCAGAAAAGGGGCTTTGGGGGACAGGGCCGATGGCTACACCTTC
CASRKGALGDRADGYTF
>TRBV7-2|TRBJ2-5|-|-
TGTGCCAGCAGTTCCCAGGCGGGCCTCGTCCAAGAGACCCAGTACTTC
CASSSQAGLVQETQYF
>TRBV4-1|TRBJ1-2|-|-
TGCGCCAGCAGCCAACTGACGAACTATGGCTACACCTTC
CASSQLTNYGYTF
>TRBV19|TRBJ1-5|-|-
TGTGCCAGTAGTAGCCAGTACCACAATCAGCCCCAGCATTTT
CASSSQYHNQPQHF